This T cell receptor beta chain appears in the sequencing data of a study of T cell repertoires in cytomegalovirus infection. Trimming removed 7 bases at V and 4 bases at J, with 19 bases between. This CDR3 contains 15 residues. This clonotype was counted many times. Its target is unknown. Using its own MiXCR run on the reads, TCRdb lists one record per CDR3 protein. The sample records approximately 990,000 distinct CDR3 sequences, approximately 33% being singletons. This specimen consisted of cultured CD8+ T cells from PBMCs, obtained from culture after CMV antigen stimulation. The TCR sequence derives from a human donor in good health (CMV status not recorded). Some clones in this sample may be carry-over from other donors' samples. The chain joins TRBV12-3 or TRBV12-4 to TRBJ1-2; D perhaps matches TRBD1 (5 bases). This CDR3 is CASMKGPEIGYGYTF. CDR3 coding DNA: TGTGCCAGCATGAAGGGACCGGAAATCGGCTATGGCTACACCTTC.